This T cell receptor (beta chain) comes out of a study of graft-versus-host responses after intestinal transplantation. Study details: Uniformly, recipients were administered anti-thymocyte globulin induction with subsequent tacrolimus and steroids for about 3 years.

General study findings and limits: Allograft clonal ratios (graft-versus-host to host-versus-graft) were high in patients who had graft-donor T cell macrochimerism. Researchers found peak circulating GvH clone levels linked to early post-transplant HvG declines.

Germline V gene data show CDR1 as MDHEN and CDR2 as SYDVKM. V shed 5 bases and J 4 bases; nucleotides not matched to a gene: 6. The CDR3 runs to 15 residues. This clone was counted a single time. The antigen remains undetermined. TCRdb's copy holds only in-frame clones and misses some; the assay was immunoSEQ multiplex PCR. The sample yields more than 100,000 clones, about 93% seen once. Sequencing was performed on unstimulated CD4+ T cells sorted from spleen or lymph node cells, taken before intestinal transplant. The J gene is TRBJ2-7, the V gene TRBV28; TRBD2 matches at 12 bases. The origin of this receptor is a human donor who received an intestinal transplant. CDR3 nucleotide sequence: TGTGCCAGCAGTCCAACCGGGACTAGCGGGTACGAGCAGTACTTC. It translates to CASSPTGTSGYEQYF.